The clone carrying this T cell receptor beta chain was recorded a few times. Its antigen is currently unknown. These data belong to a study of radiotherapy plus CTLA-4 blockade in lung cancer. Study overall: With 30% to 40% of patients having disease control, objective responses were seen in approximately 18%. General study results and limits: Dynamics of early blood T cell clones, together with interferon-beta, were reportedly the best predictors of response. Blood saw expansion of tumor-derived TCR clones after radiotherapy plus ipilimumab.

V shed 5 bases and J shed 0 bases, with 17 bases lying between them. Germline CDR1 MDHEN, CDR2 SYDVKM. The CDR3 runs 17 residues. Using immunoSEQ multiplex PCR, the repertoire was profiled, and TCRdb retains in-frame clones only, with some absent. The repertoire holds roughly 59,000 clones, about 70% seen once, with about 8.3% in the top ten. Focal radiation and CTLA-4 blockade (ipilimumab) were tested in chemo-refractory metastatic non-small-cell lung cancer patients. The TCR was taken from a human donor with non-small cell lung cancer whose response to radiotherapy plus ipilimumab could not be evaluated. The chain employs TRBV28 and TRBJ2-1, with D uncertain. The sequenced sample was peripheral blood, obtained from a patient treated with radiotherapy plus ipilimumab. CDR3 in amino acids: CASSTSWMGDSYNEQFF. In DNA form, the CDR3 reads TGTGCCAGCAGTACCTCCTGGATGGGCGACTCCTACAATGAGCAGTTCTTC.